The next 15 T cell receptor beta chains were all read from a single sample in a study of shared clonotypes between healthy human individuals. Libraries were prepared by immunoSEQ multiplex PCR; TCRdb keeps only in-frame clonotypes and omits some of them. The data contain more than 1 million clones, around 78% of them singletons. The sample taken for sequencing was memory CD4+ T cells from PBMCs. As to subset: CD45RA-negative fraction. The receptors here all came from a man aged 18 to 30 in good health. Some clones in this sample may be carry-over from other donors' samples.

The rearrangement links TRBV9 to TRBJ2-1; D possibly corresponds to TRBD2 (6 bases). Trimming left V 0 bases short and J 9 bases short, with 16 bases between. The CDR3 consists of 15 residues. Germline lookup yields CDR1 SGDLS and CDR2 YYNGEE. CDR3: CASSVVDLGGSEQFF. The CDR3, as DNA: TGTGCCAGCAGCGTAGTAGATCTTGGGGGGAGTGAGCAGTTCTTC.

V is TRBV18 and J is TRBJ2-5; no clear D gene. The ends were cut back, 2 bases at V and 1 base at J, with 8 bases in the middle. CDR1 and CDR2 (germline): KGHSH, LQKENI. This CDR3 region has 14 residues. The CDR3 protein is CASSPLTIQETQYF. In DNA form, the CDR3 reads TGTGCCAGCTCACCATTGACAATCCAAGAGACCCAGTACTTC.

For the CDR3, the DNA is TGTGCCAGCAGCTTCAGCAGTTCCTACGAGCAGTACTTC. Its protein product is CASSFSSSYEQYF. The V gene is TRBV9, the J gene TRBJ2-7; D ambiguous. In germline, CDR1 is SGDLS, CDR2 YYNGEE. The CDR3 spans 13 residues. Trimming shortened V by 4 bases and J by 1 base, and 9 bases separated the two germline ends.

The chain carries TRBV4-2 and TRBJ2-1; D not resolved. The CDR3 runs to 16 residues. Looked up from germline, CDR1 is LGHNA and CDR2 is YNFKEQ. Trimming pared 0 bases from V and 10 bases from J, leaving 19 bases between. Here the CDR3 reads CASSQDGDYPRWEQFF. CDR3 sequence (DNA): TGTGCCAGCAGCCAAGATGGGGATTACCCCCGCTGGGAGCAGTTCTTC.

This clone was found many times. The J gene is TRBJ1-1, the V gene TRBV25-1; TRBD1 is a possible D gene (5 bases). CDR1 MGHDK and CDR2 SYGVNS come from the germline V gene. Trimming cost V 0 bases and J 5 bases, with 13 bases left between them. The CDR3 runs 15 residues. CDR3 coding DNA: TGTGCCAGCAGTGAATATAAGGGGCTCGGAACTGAAGCTTTCTTT. Encoded protein: CASSEYKGLGTEAFF. Based on the CDR3 plus reference TRBV25-1 and TRBJ1-1, the full variable domain is EADIYQTPRYLVIGTGKKITLECSQTMGHDKMYWYQQDPGMELHLIHYSYGVNSTEKGDLSSESTVSRIRTEHFPLTLESARPSHTSQYLCASSEYKGLGTEAFFGQGTRLTVV.

This sequence joins TRBV6-1 and TRBJ2-5, with D tentatively TRBD2 (6 bases). The germline gives CDR1 MNHNS, CDR2 SASEGT. V lost 8 bases, J lost 4 bases, and 11 bases lay in between. This CDR3 has 12 residues. Written as DNA, the CDR3 is TGTGCCAGCCAGCCAGCGGGAGAGACCCAGTACTTC. Amino acid sequence: CASQPAGETQYF.

V usage is TRBV11-3 and J usage is TRBJ2-6; weak D call: TRBD1 (6 bases). There are 15 residues in the CDR3. The germline CDR1 and CDR2 sequences are SGHNT and YENEEA. Trimming cost V 7 bases and J 2 bases, with 12 bases left between them. The CDR3 loop reads CASNTGHPGANVLTF. CDR3 in DNA: TGTGCCAGCAACACGGGACACCCTGGGGCCAACGTCCTGACTTTC.

DNA of the CDR3: TGCGCCAGCAGCCAAGACCAAAGCCTCTATGGCTACACCTTC. Amino acids: CASSQDQSLYGYTF. V usage is TRBV4-1 and J usage is TRBJ1-2, with unresolved D. The CDR3 is 14 residues long. The germline V gene has CDR1 MGHRA and CDR2 YSYEKL. Between the trimmed V and J ends, which lost 0 bases and 4 bases, there was a span of 9 bases.

This rearrangement joins TRBV7-2 to TRBJ1-3, with a weak D call TRBD1 (5 bases). The germline V gene encodes CDR1 SGHTA and CDR2 FQGNSA. This CDR3 is built from 16 residues. The V gene lost 1 base and the J gene lost 3 bases, with 13 bases spanning the gap. In DNA, the CDR3 is TGTGCCAGCAGCTTAGGAGGGGCCCTGAGTGGAAACACCATATATTTT. Translating it yields CASSLGGALSGNTIYF.

The genes are TRBV5-1 and TRBJ1-1; 9 nucleotides line up with TRBD1. The junction had 10 bases not matched to a gene; V was cut back by 4 bases and J by 3 bases. This CDR3 is 16 amino acids long. Germline V gene sequence: CDR1 SGHRS, CDR2 YFSETQ. CDR3 in amino acids: CASSPTTGGSHTEAFF. The CDR3, as DNA: TGCGCCAGCAGCCCGACTACAGGGGGCAGCCACACTGAAGCTTTCTTT.

V and J are TRBV19 and TRBJ2-1, with D hard to call. CDR3 length: 15 amino acids. Germline V lookup: CDR1 LNHDA, CDR2 SQIVND (reference sequence). Trimming took off 4 bases at V and 8 bases at J, with 18 bases between the two ends. The CDR3 region is CASSSEAHMMDEQFF. CDR3 nucleotide sequence: TGTGCCAGTAGTAGCGAAGCTCATATGATGGATGAGCAGTTCTTC.

The chain carries TRBV28 and TRBJ2-3; D possibly matches TRBD1 or TRBD2 (6 bases each). V lost 5 bases to trimming and J lost 1 base, with 13 bases between them. CDR3 length: 15 amino acids. Germline CDR1 MDHEN, CDR2 SYDVKM. CDR3 DNA sequence: TGTGCCAGCAGTAGGTCTAGGGGGGGCACAGATACGCAGTATTTT. Amino acids: CASSRSRGGTDTQYF.

This clone was counted only a few times. The CDR3 DNA follows: TGCGCCAGCAGCTTGGTAGCGGGAGAATCCGGGGAGCTGTTTTTT. Residues: CASSLVAGESGELFF. The V and J genes are TRBV5-1 and TRBJ2-2, with 9 positions matching TRBD2. With 0 bases clipped from V and 6 bases from J, the junction kept 3 bases outside the gene matches. CDR1 SGHRS and CDR2 YFSETQ come from the germline V gene. The CDR3 is made up of 15 amino acids.

This clone was picked up a small number of times. The chain employs TRBV4-2 and TRBJ2-6; D unresolved. Germline V gives CDR1 LGHNA, CDR2 YNFKEQ. V gave up 2 bases and J gave up 1 base, with 6 bases separating them. This CDR3 is 15 amino acids long. In DNA form, the CDR3 reads TGTGCCAGCAGCCAATCTCCGTCTGGGGCCAACGTCCTGACTTTC. Encoded protein: CASSQSPSGANVLTF.

In DNA, the CDR3 is TGTGCCAGCAGCCAAGGACTAGCGGGAGGGCCTCGAGACATTCAGTACTTC. It is translated as CASSQGLAGGPRDIQYF. The chain recombines TRBV7-9 with TRBJ2-4; 15 nucleotides line up with TRBD2. The CDR3 is 17 residues long. V shed 5 bases and J 8 bases; nucleotides not matched to a gene: 10. Germline V gene lookup returns CDR1 SEHNR and CDR2 FQNEAQ (reference sequence). Complete variable domain (other parts from reference TRBV7-9 and TRBJ2-4): DTGVSQNPRHKITKRGQNVTFRCDPISEHNRLYWYRQTLGQGPEFLTYFQNEAQLEKSRLLSDRFSAERPKGSFSTLEIQRTEQGDSAMYLCASSQGLAGGPRDIQYFGAGTRLSVL.